This TCR beta chain is from a study of human T cells and chemical hapten exposure. Study-wide background: The upper back received 0.01% DPC by patch testing, with results read at 6 days.

Points on this clonotype: As yet, its antigen is unknown.

CDR3 length: 14 amino acids. V was trimmed by 3 bases and J by 6 bases, leaving 15 bases between them. CDR1 is MDHEN, CDR2 SYDVKM, per germline. Study-level points and caveats: The study found that DPC sensitization did not change TCRs above 1 in 1000 frequency.

The study used a library that attached unique molecular identifiers to individual cDNA molecules. TCRdb analysed the RACE reads with MiXCR anew, one entry per CDR3 protein. Of about 140,000 distinct CDR3 sequences listed, approximately 12% are singletons. Specified time point: patch test 2, 6 weeks after DPC sensitization. The treatment here: therapeutic diphenylcyclopropenone sensitization with weekly scalp DPC. The starting material, unfractionated whole blood, was used for total RNA extraction. This clonotype was obtained from a woman in her 50s with alopecia areata. Some clones in this sample may be carry-over from other donors' samples. This chain connects TRBV28 to TRBJ2-7; D gene ambiguous. The specimen comprised whole blood, sampled in connection with sensitization to the hapten diphenylcyclopropenone (DPC). CDR3 loop: CASSLGLSQGEQYF. The CDR3 nucleotides read TGTGCCAGCAGTTTGGGCTTGAGCCAAGGCGAGCAGTACTTC.